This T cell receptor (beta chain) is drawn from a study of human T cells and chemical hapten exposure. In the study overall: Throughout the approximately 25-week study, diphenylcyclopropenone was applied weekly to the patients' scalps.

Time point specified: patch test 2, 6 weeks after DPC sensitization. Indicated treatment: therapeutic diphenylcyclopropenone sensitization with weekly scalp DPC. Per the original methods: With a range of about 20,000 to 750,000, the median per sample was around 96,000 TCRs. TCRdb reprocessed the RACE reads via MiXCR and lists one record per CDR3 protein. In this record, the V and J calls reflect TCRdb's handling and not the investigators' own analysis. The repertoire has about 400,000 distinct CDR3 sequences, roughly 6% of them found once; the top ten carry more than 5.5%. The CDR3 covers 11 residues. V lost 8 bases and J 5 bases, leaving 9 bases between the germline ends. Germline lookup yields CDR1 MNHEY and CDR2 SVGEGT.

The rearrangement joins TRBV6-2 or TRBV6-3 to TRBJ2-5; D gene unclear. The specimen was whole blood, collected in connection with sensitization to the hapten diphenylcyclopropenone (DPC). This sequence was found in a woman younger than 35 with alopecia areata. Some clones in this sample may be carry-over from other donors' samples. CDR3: CASRARETQYF. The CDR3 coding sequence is TGTGCCAGCCGTGCTCGGGAGACCCAGTACTTC.